This TCR beta chain was obtained from a study of lymphopenia after photon versus proton radiotherapy. Sequenced by immunoSEQ multiplex PCR; TCRdb stores in-frame clones only, minus some. The table has about 22,000 clones, 92% seen once. This TCR was sampled from a woman in her 70s with pancreatic cancer. Some clones in this sample may be carry-over from other donors' samples. Here the sequenced sample was peripheral blood, taken from a patient treated with proton-based radiotherapy.

The CDR3 nucleotides are TGTGCCAGCAGCTTAGTCACGGACAGCTCTGGGGCCAACGTCCTGACTTTC. It translates to CASSLVTDSSGANVLTF. The chain recombines TRBV7-9 with TRBJ2-6; TRBD1 is a possible D gene (6 bases). V lost 1 base and J 0 bases, leaving 10 bases between the germline ends. Germline V gene sequence: CDR1 SEHNR, CDR2 FQNEAQ (reference sequence). The CDR3 has 17 residues.